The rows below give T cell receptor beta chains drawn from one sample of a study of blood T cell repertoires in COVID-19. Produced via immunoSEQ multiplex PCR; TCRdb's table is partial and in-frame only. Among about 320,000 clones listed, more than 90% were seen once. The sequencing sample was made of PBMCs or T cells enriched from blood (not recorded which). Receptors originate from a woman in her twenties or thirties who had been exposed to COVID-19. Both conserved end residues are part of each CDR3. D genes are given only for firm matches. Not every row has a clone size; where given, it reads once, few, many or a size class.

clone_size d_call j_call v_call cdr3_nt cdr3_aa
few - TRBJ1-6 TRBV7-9 TGTGCCGTCGCGGGGAATAGGTGGGATTCACCCCTCCACTTT CAVAGNRWDSPLHF
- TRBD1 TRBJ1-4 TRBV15 TGTGCCACCAGCGTAGGGGGCGCGAATGAAAAACTGTTTTTT CATSVGGANEKLFF
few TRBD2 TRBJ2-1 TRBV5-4 TGTGCCAGCAGCTTGTGGCAAGCGGGGGGGTACAATGAGCAGTTCTTC CASSLWQAGGYNEQFF
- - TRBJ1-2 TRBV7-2 TGTGCCAGCAGCTTAAACGGGGACTATGGCTACACCTTC CASSLNGDYGYTF
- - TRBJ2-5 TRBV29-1 TGCAGCGTTCTAGTCAGGGGTTCCAGAGAGACCCAGTACTTC CSVLVRGSRETQYF
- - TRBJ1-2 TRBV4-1 TGCGCCAGCAGCCAGGCCGTGGGCAGGGAAAACTATGGCTACACCTTC CASSQAVGRENYGYTF
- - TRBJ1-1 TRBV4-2 TGTGCCAGCAGCCAAGATCTCCGGGGTCCCGGGGCTTTCTTT CASSQDLRGPGAFF
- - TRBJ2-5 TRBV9 TGTGCCAGCAGCGTACAAGGACATTGGGAGACCCAGTACTTC CASSVQGHWETQYF
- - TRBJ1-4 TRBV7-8 TGTGCCAGCAGCCCCACAGGTCCCGGTGAAAAACTGTTTTTT CASSPTGPGEKLFF
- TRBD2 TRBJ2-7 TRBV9 TGTGCCAGCAGCGTCCGTCCGGGACTAGGATACGAGCAGTACTTC CASSVRPGLGYEQYF
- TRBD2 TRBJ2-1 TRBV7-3 TGTGCCAGCAAGCTAGCGGGGTACGATAATGAGCAGTTCTTC CASKLAGYDNEQFF
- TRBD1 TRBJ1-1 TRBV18 TGTGCCAGCTCACTGGACAGGGCTGTGAACACTGAAGCTTTCTTT CASSLDRAVNTEAFF
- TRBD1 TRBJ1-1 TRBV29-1 TGCAGCGTTGAGGGCCAGGGGGGCACTGAAGCTTTCTTT CSVEGQGGTEAFF
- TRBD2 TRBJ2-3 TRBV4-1 TGCGCCAGCAGCCAAGATGGACTAGCGGCTAGCACAGATACGCAGTATTTT CASSQDGLAASTDTQYF
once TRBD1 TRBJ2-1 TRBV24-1 TGTGCCACCAGCATGGGACAGGGGACTATTAACGAGCAGTTCTTC CATSMGQGTINEQFF
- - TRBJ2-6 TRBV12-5 TGTGCTAGTGGTTTGGCAGCATACAGGGTTGGGGCCAACGTCCTGACTTTC CASGLAAYRVGANVLTF
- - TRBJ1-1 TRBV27 TGTGCCAGCAGTGTCAAGCCTAACACTGAAGCTTTCTTT CASSVKPNTEAFF
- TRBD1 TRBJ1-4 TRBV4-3 TGCGCCAGCAGCCAAGGGACAGGGAACCCAACTAATGAAAAACTGTTTTTT CASSQGTGNPTNEKLFF
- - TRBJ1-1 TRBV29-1 TGCAGCGTTGAAGAGGGGCCGGGCACTGAAGCTTTCTTT CSVEEGPGTEAFF
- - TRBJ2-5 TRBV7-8 TGTGCCAGCACTGTTAGTTGGGGCAGGGAAGAGACCCAGTACTTC CASTVSWGREETQYF
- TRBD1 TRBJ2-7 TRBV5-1 TGCGCCAGCAGCTGGTATGGACAGGGGGCCTACGAGCAGTACTTC CASSWYGQGAYEQYF
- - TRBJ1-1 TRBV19 TGTGCCAGTAGTCCCTCTCCGAGGAACACTGAAGCTTTCTTT CASSPSPRNTEAFF
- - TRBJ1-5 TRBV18 TGTGCCAGCTCACCACAGGGGAATAGCAATCAGCCCCAGCATTTT CASSPQGNSNQPQHF